This TCR beta chain was documented in a study of blood T cell repertoires in COVID-19. V lost 1 base and J 0 bases, leaving 21 bases between the germline ends. CDR1 is MNHEY, CDR2 SMNVEV, per germline (reference sequence). The CDR3 length is 19 residues. Each participant's cohort was designated according to participant-reported clinical history. Clones were sequenced by immunoSEQ multiplex PCR, and TCRdb holds only the in-frame ones, with some missing. The top ten clones hold around 8.4% of a sample with about 200,000 clones, 89% of them seen once. The V and J genes are TRBV27 and TRBJ1-1; possibly TRBD1 for D (6 bases). The sequence came from a woman between 18 and 29 years old who had recovered from COVID-19. Sequencing used PBMCs or T cells enriched from blood (not recorded which). In DNA form, the CDR3 reads TGTGCCAGCAGTTTATATGGGGCGACAGGTCGAATTATGAACACTGAAGCTTTCTTT. Amino acid sequence: CASSLYGATGRIMNTEAFF.